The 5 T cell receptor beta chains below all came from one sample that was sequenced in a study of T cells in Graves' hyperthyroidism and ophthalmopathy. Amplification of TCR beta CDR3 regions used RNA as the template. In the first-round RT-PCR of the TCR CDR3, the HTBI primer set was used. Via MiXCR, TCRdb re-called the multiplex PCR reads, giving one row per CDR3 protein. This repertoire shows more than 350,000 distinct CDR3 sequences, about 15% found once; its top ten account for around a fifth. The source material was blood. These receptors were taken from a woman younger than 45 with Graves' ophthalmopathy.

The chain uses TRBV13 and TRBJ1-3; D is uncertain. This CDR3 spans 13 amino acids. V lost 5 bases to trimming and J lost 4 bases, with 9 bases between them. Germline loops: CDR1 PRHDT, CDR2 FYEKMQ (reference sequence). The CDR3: CASSLSQGNTIYF. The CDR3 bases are TGTGCCAGCAGCCTTTCACAGGGAAACACCATATATTTT.

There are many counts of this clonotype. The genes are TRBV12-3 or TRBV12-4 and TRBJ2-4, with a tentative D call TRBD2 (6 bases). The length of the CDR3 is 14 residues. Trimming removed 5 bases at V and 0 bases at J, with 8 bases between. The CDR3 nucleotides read TGTGCCAGCAGTCCCGGGGGAGCCAAAAACATTCAGTACTTC. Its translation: CASSPGGAKNIQYF.

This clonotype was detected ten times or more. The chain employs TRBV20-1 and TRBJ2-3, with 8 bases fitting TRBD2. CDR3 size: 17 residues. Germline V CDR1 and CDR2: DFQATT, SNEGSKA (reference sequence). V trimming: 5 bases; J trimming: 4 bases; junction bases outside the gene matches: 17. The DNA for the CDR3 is TGCAGTGCTGCCGGAGGGGGTGGAAGCGGGGGCTCAGATACGCAGTATTTT. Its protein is CSAAGGGGSGGSDTQYF.

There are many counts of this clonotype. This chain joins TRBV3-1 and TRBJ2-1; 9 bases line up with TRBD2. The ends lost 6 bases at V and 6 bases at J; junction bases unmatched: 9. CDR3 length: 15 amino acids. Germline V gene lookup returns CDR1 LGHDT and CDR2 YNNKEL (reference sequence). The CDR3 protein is CASSRAGGPGNEQFF. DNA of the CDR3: TGTGCCAGCAGTCGGGCGGGGGGGCCTGGCAATGAGCAGTTCTTC.

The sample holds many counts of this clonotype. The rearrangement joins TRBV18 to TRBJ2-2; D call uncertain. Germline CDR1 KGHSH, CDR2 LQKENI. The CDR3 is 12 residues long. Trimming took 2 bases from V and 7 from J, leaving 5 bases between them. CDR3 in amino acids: CASSPGVGELFF. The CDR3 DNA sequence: TGTGCCAGCTCACCAGGGGTCGGGGAGCTGTTTTTT.